In this sample, the clone carrying this T cell receptor (beta chain) turned up many times. Its specificity is unknown. This sample was included in a study of CD8+CD57+ T cells in acquired aplastic anemia. Study-wide context: CD4+ reads averaged around 10 million in healthy donors.

V dropped 3 bases and J dropped 5; count of bases not matched to a gene: 6. Germline V gene sequence: CDR1 SGHTA, CDR2 FQGNSA. There are 15 residues in the CDR3. Notes on the study in general: Patients shared some 30 CD8+ CDR3 sequences with controls.

CDR3 and TCR beta VDJ profiling relied on genomic DNA as the template. A single record per CDR3 protein comes from TCRdb applying MiXCR to the reads. The sample yields 100,000 to 120,000 distinct CDR3 sequences, around half seen once. The clonotype was recovered from a human donor in good health, serving as a control. The chain employs TRBV7-2 and TRBJ2-1; 8 nucleotides match TRBD2. The sequencing input was sorted CD4+, CD8+, or CD8+CD57+ T cells (not recorded which) from PBMCs. CDR3 region: CASSFPGGGDNEQFF. CDR3 coding DNA: TGTGCCAGCAGCTTTCCCGGGGGGGGAGACAATGAGCAGTTCTTC.